This entry concerns a single T cell receptor beta chain. Its matching antigen is unknown. In the PCR, 60 Vbeta and 13 Jbeta primers were used. Sequenced by immunoSEQ multiplex PCR; TCRdb stores in-frame clones only, minus some. The sample comprises 110,000 to 150,000 clones, roughly 70% of which are singletons, and 4.3% rests with the top ten. These data belong to a study of cytomegalovirus exposure and HLA in healthy donors. Turning to the study itself: Genotyping showed roughly 76% of roughly 390 donors falling in the Caucasian-associated ancestry cluster.

Healthy bone marrow donors formed the donor group. Study-wide points: In a later analysis, productive TCRs from donors in an Asian-associated ancestry cluster reportedly carried fewer N-insertions than the cohort mean.

The ends were cut back, 1 base at V and 7 bases at J, with 10 bases in the middle. The CDR3 is 13 residues long. In germline, CDR1 is LGHNT, CDR2 FRNRAP. The sequenced sample consisted of PBMCs. V is TRBV12-5 and J is TRBJ2-5; possible D gene TRBD1, 6 bases. The sequence came from a man aged 18 to 29 in good health and CMV-seropositive. The CDR3 sequence is CASGLGGLGTQYF. Here the CDR3 DNA reads TGTGCTAGTGGTTTGGGGGGGCTCGGGACCCAGTACTTC.